The rows below give T cell receptor beta chains drawn from one sample of a study of cytomegalovirus exposure and HLA in healthy donors. Repertoires were generated with immunoSEQ multiplex PCR, while TCRdb's copy carries only in-frame clones and drops some. The sample holds 150,000 to 200,000 clones, 60% to 80% seen once. What was sequenced was PBMCs. The receptor source for this set is a woman in her forties or fifties in good health and CMV-seropositive. CDR3s include the opening cysteine and the closing phenylalanine or tryptophan. D genes are given only for firm matches. A row's size may be missing; if present it is once, few, many or a size class.

V gene: TRBV29-1; J gene: TRBJ2-1; D gene: TRBD2; clone size: -; CDR3 protein: CSVGTSGSNYEQFF; CDR3 DNA: TGCAGCGTTGGAACTAGCGGGAGTAACTATGAGCAGTTCTTC
V gene: TRBV6-1; J gene: TRBJ2-7; D gene: -; clone size: -; CDR3 protein: CASNKRTGSYEQYF; CDR3 DNA: TGTGCCAGCAATAAGAGAACGGGTTCCTACGAGCAGTACTTC
V gene: TRBV5-1; J gene: TRBJ2-2; D gene: TRBD1; clone size: -; CDR3 protein: CASRLPGQGSNTGELFF; CDR3 DNA: TGCGCCAGCAGACTTCCCGGACAGGGATCGAACACCGGGGAGCTGTTTTTT
V gene: TRBV7-2; J gene: TRBJ2-3; D gene: TRBD2; clone size: once; CDR3 protein: CASSLGASGGAGEDTQYF; CDR3 DNA: TGTGCCAGCAGCTTAGGGGCTAGCGGGGGGGCCGGAGAAGATACGCAGTATTTT
V gene: TRBV2; J gene: TRBJ1-5; D gene: -; clone size: once; CDR3 protein: CASSVARSGSQPQHF; CDR3 DNA: TGTGCCAGCAGTGTAGCTCGGTCAGGATCCCAGCCCCAGCATTTT
V gene: TRBV2; J gene: TRBJ1-2; D gene: -; clone size: -; CDR3 protein: CASSIAGLGGYTF; CDR3 DNA: TGTGCCAGCAGTATCGCGGGGCTAGGTGGCTACACCTTC
V gene: TRBV29-1; J gene: TRBJ2-2; D gene: -; clone size: -; CDR3 protein: CSVKISTVITGELFF; CDR3 DNA: TGCAGCGTTAAAATTTCGACAGTGATCACCGGGGAGCTGTTTTTT
V gene: TRBV5-4; J gene: TRBJ1-1; D gene: -; clone size: -; CDR3 protein: CASSLTGHTEAFF; CDR3 DNA: TGTGCCAGCAGCTTGACAGGGCACACTGAAGCTTTCTTT
V gene: TRBV28; J gene: TRBJ2-1; D gene: -; clone size: -; CDR3 protein: CASTAASYNEQFF; CDR3 DNA: TGTGCCAGCACGGCGGCATCTTACAATGAGCAGTTCTTC
V gene: TRBV2; J gene: TRBJ2-4; D gene: -; clone size: -; CDR3 protein: CASSLNIQYF; CDR3 DNA: TGTGCCAGCAGTCTAAACATTCAGTACTTC
V gene: TRBV4-1; J gene: TRBJ2-6; D gene: -; clone size: -; CDR3 protein: CASSQGTTTSGANVLTF; CDR3 DNA: TGCGCCAGCAGCCAGGGGACAACTACCTCTGGGGCCAACGTCCTGACTTTC
V gene: TRBV2; J gene: TRBJ1-2; D gene: -; clone size: -; CDR3 protein: CASSARVGYTF; CDR3 DNA: TGTGCCAGCAGTGCCAGGGTTGGCTACACCTTC
V gene: TRBV19; J gene: TRBJ1-3; D gene: -; clone size: -; CDR3 protein: CASTQLRSGNTIYF; CDR3 DNA: TGTGCCAGTACCCAACTCCGCTCTGGAAACACCATATATTTT
V gene: TRBV9; J gene: TRBJ1-6; D gene: TRBD1; clone size: -; CDR3 protein: CASSSHGGTGYSYNSPLHF; CDR3 DNA: TGTGCCAGCAGCTCCCACGGCGGGACAGGATACTCCTATAATTCACCCCTCCACTTT
V gene: TRBV28; J gene: TRBJ1-2; D gene: -; clone size: -; CDR3 protein: CASSLSGGGNYGYTF; CDR3 DNA: TGTGCCAGCAGTTTGTCGGGGGGTGGTAACTATGGCTACACCTTC
V gene: TRBV6-5; J gene: TRBJ1-2; D gene: TRBD1; clone size: -; CDR3 protein: CASSYSFPYRGGYTF; CDR3 DNA: TGTGCCAGCAGTTACTCGTTCCCCTACAGGGGTGGCTACACCTTC
V gene: TRBV5-1; J gene: TRBJ1-1; D gene: TRBD1; clone size: -; CDR3 protein: CASSLRQGANTEAFF; CDR3 DNA: TGCGCCAGCAGCTTGAGACAGGGGGCAAACACTGAAGCTTTCTTT
V gene: TRBV5-1; J gene: TRBJ1-1; D gene: -; clone size: -; CDR3 protein: CASSTSRGGETEAFF; CDR3 DNA: TGCGCCAGCAGCACCTCGAGGGGGGGCGAGACTGAAGCTTTCTTT
V gene: TRBV6-1; J gene: TRBJ2-1; D gene: TRBD2; clone size: -; CDR3 protein: CASSDGLAGANEQFF; CDR3 DNA: TGTGCCAGCAGTGACGGACTAGCGGGAGCCAATGAGCAGTTCTTC
V gene: TRBV15; J gene: TRBJ1-3; D gene: TRBD1; clone size: -; CDR3 protein: CATSRGDRGNTIYF; CDR3 DNA: TGTGCCACCAGCAGAGGGGACAGGGGAAACACCATATATTTT
V gene: TRBV18; J gene: TRBJ2-1; D gene: -; clone size: -; CDR3 protein: CASSLGDWSSYNEQFF; CDR3 DNA: TGTGCCAGCTCTCTAGGCGACTGGAGCTCCTACAATGAGCAGTTCTTC
V gene: TRBV6-5; J gene: TRBJ2-6; D gene: -; clone size: -; CDR3 protein: CASSNSGANVLTF; CDR3 DNA: TGTGCCAGCAGCAACTCTGGGGCCAACGTCCTGACTTTC
V gene: TRBV1; J gene: TRBJ1-5; D gene: -; clone size: few; CDR3 protein: CTSSQVEATRGNQPQHF; CDR3 DNA: TGCACCAGCAGCCAAGTGGAGGCGACGAGAGGCAATCAGCCCCAGCATTTT
V gene: TRBV15; J gene: TRBJ1-4; D gene: -; clone size: -; CDR3 protein: CATSRAPGTNEKLFF; CDR3 DNA: TGTGCCACCAGCAGAGCCCCAGGGACAAATGAAAAACTGTTTTTT
V gene: TRBV9; J gene: TRBJ1-3; D gene: -; clone size: -; CDR3 protein: CASTKSTGNTIYF; CDR3 DNA: TGTGCCAGCACAAAAAGCACTGGAAACACCATATATTTT
V gene: TRBV11-2; J gene: TRBJ1-2; D gene: -; clone size: -; CDR3 protein: CASSLVSGQGVGYTF; CDR3 DNA: TGTGCCAGCAGCTTAGTATCTGGTCAGGGTGTCGGCTACACCTTC
V gene: TRBV5-6; J gene: TRBJ1-4; D gene: -; clone size: -; CDR3 protein: CASSLRATNEKLFF; CDR3 DNA: TGTGCCAGCAGCTTAAGAGCAACTAATGAAAAACTGTTTTTT
V gene: TRBV27; J gene: TRBJ1-1; D gene: -; clone size: -; CDR3 protein: CASSRNLMNTEAFF; CDR3 DNA: TGTGCCAGCTCCAGGAATCTCATGAACACTGAAGCTTTCTTT
V gene: TRBV7-6; J gene: TRBJ2-7; D gene: -; clone size: -; CDR3 protein: CASSLARGSYEQYF; CDR3 DNA: TGTGCCAGCAGCTTAGCGCGCGGTAGCTACGAGCAGTACTTC
V gene: TRBV12-5; J gene: TRBJ2-3; D gene: TRBD2; clone size: few; CDR3 protein: CASATGLADTDTQYF; CDR3 DNA: TGTGCTAGTGCCACAGGACTAGCGGACACAGATACGCAGTATTTT
V gene: TRBV19; J gene: TRBJ1-1; D gene: -; clone size: once; CDR3 protein: CASSTGMNTEAFF; CDR3 DNA: TGTGCCAGTAGTACAGGTATGAACACTGAAGCTTTCTTT
V gene: TRBV6-6; J gene: TRBJ1-5; D gene: -; clone size: -; CDR3 protein: CASSYSSGGSNQPQHF; CDR3 DNA: TGTGCCAGCAGTTACTCAAGCGGGGGGAGCAATCAGCCCCAGCATTTT
V gene: TRBV6-5; J gene: TRBJ1-2; D gene: -; clone size: once; CDR3 protein: CASNTGSTFGYTF; CDR3 DNA: TGTGCCAGCAATACCGGGAGCACCTTTGGCTACACCTTC
V gene: TRBV7-2; J gene: TRBJ1-2; D gene: TRBD1; clone size: -; CDR3 protein: CASSSEPGGSYGYTF; CDR3 DNA: TGTGCCAGCAGCTCAGAACCAGGGGGCAGCTATGGCTACACCTTC
V gene: TRBV7-8; J gene: TRBJ1-2; D gene: -; clone size: -; CDR3 protein: CASSPVTHRAGYTF; CDR3 DNA: TGTGCCAGCAGCCCGGTCACGCACAGGGCTGGCTACACCTTC
V gene: TRBV7-9; J gene: TRBJ2-7; D gene: -; clone size: -; CDR3 protein: CASSARDGSYEQYF; CDR3 DNA: TGTGCCAGCAGCGCCCGGGACGGGAGCTACGAGCAGTACTTC
V gene: TRBV27; J gene: TRBJ1-1; D gene: -; clone size: once; CDR3 protein: CASSGTLNTEAFF; CDR3 DNA: TGTGCCAGCAGCGGGACATTGAACACTGAAGCTTTCTTT
V gene: TRBV19; J gene: TRBJ1-2; D gene: -; clone size: -; CDR3 protein: CASTREVANYGYTF; CDR3 DNA: TGTGCCAGTACCCGGGAGGTGGCTAACTATGGCTACACCTTC
V gene: TRBV5-1; J gene: TRBJ2-5; D gene: -; clone size: few; CDR3 protein: CASSPGLQETQYF; CDR3 DNA: TGCGCCAGCAGCCCGGGTTTACAAGAGACCCAGTACTTC
V gene: TRBV27; J gene: TRBJ1-3; D gene: -; clone size: -; CDR3 protein: CASSLAGVGNTIYF; CDR3 DNA: TGTGCCAGCAGTTTAGCAGGGGTTGGAAACACCATATATTTT
V gene: TRBV15; J gene: TRBJ2-7; D gene: -; clone size: -; CDR3 protein: CATSQYRGGFSYEQYF; CDR3 DNA: TGTGCCACCAGCCAATACCGTGGGGGGTTCTCCTACGAGCAGTACTTC
V gene: TRBV5-4; J gene: TRBJ2-2; D gene: -; clone size: few; CDR3 protein: CASSFAPIGGTGELFF; CDR3 DNA: TGTGCCAGCAGCTTTGCACCCATAGGCGGTACCGGGGAGCTGTTTTTT
V gene: TRBV19; J gene: TRBJ1-1; D gene: -; clone size: -; CDR3 protein: CASSLRTEAFF; CDR3 DNA: TGTGCCAGTAGTCTACGAACTGAAGCTTTCTTT
V gene: TRBV5-4; J gene: TRBJ1-5; D gene: -; clone size: -; CDR3 protein: CASSLGGNSNQPQHF; CDR3 DNA: TGTGCCAGCAGCTTGGGAGGGAATAGCAATCAGCCCCAGCATTTT
V gene: TRBV4-2; J gene: TRBJ2-3; D gene: -; clone size: -; CDR3 protein: CASSQDRYDTQYF; CDR3 DNA: TGTGCCAGCAGCCAAGATCGGTACGATACGCAGTATTTT
V gene: TRBV2; J gene: TRBJ1-1; D gene: -; clone size: few; CDR3 protein: CASSVEFTNTEAFF; CDR3 DNA: TGTGCCAGCAGTGTGGAGTTTACGAACACTGAAGCTTTCTTT
V gene: TRBV5-1; J gene: TRBJ2-3; D gene: TRBD2; clone size: -; CDR3 protein: CASSSAGGTDTQYF; CDR3 DNA: TGCGCCAGCAGCTCCGCGGGGGGCACAGATACGCAGTATTTT
V gene: TRBV5-5; J gene: TRBJ2-7; D gene: -; clone size: -; CDR3 protein: CASSRDVRQATSSYEQYF; CDR3 DNA: TGTGCCAGCAGCCGCGATGTGAGACAGGCAACGAGCTCCTACGAGCAGTACTTC
V gene: TRBV6-5; J gene: TRBJ1-5; D gene: -; clone size: -; CDR3 protein: CASRRQNSNQPQHF; CDR3 DNA: TGTGCCAGCAGGCGACAGAACAGCAATCAGCCCCAGCATTTT
V gene: TRBV27; J gene: TRBJ2-3; D gene: -; clone size: -; CDR3 protein: CASIDLETGGTDTQYF; CDR3 DNA: TGTGCCAGCATTGACCTAGAGACAGGCGGCACAGATACGCAGTATTTT
V gene: TRBV19; J gene: TRBJ1-1; D gene: TRBD1; clone size: few; CDR3 protein: CASNGQGDTEAFF; CDR3 DNA: TGTGCCAGTAACGGACAGGGGGACACTGAAGCTTTCTTT
V gene: TRBV25-1; J gene: TRBJ2-2; D gene: TRBD1; clone size: -; CDR3 protein: CASSDSGTGDTGELFF; CDR3 DNA: TGTGCCAGCAGTGATAGTGGGACAGGGGACACCGGGGAGCTGTTTTTT
V gene: TRBV9; J gene: TRBJ1-2; D gene: -; clone size: -; CDR3 protein: CASNTGPHGYTF; CDR3 DNA: TGTGCCAGCAATACAGGCCCTCATGGCTACACCTTC
V gene: TRBV27; J gene: TRBJ2-5; D gene: -; clone size: -; CDR3 protein: CASSTPGYQETQYF; CDR3 DNA: TGTGCCAGCAGTACCCCAGGATACCAAGAGACCCAGTACTTC
V gene: TRBV28; J gene: TRBJ1-2; D gene: TRBD1; clone size: -; CDR3 protein: CASSPGDRAGYTF; CDR3 DNA: TGTGCCAGCAGTCCCGGGGACAGGGCTGGCTACACCTTC